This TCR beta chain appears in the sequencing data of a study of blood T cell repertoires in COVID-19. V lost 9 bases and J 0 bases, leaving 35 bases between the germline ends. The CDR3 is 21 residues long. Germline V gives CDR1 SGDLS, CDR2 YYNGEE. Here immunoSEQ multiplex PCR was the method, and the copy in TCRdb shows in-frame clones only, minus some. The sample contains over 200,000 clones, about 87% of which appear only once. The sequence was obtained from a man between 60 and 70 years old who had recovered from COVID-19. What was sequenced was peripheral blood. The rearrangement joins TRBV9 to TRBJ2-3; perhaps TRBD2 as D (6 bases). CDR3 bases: TGTGCCAAAAGGGAGGTGGGTGGGTTGGGGGTTATTGTTAAGAGCACAGATACGCAGTATTTT. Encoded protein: CAKREVGGLGVIVKSTDTQYF.